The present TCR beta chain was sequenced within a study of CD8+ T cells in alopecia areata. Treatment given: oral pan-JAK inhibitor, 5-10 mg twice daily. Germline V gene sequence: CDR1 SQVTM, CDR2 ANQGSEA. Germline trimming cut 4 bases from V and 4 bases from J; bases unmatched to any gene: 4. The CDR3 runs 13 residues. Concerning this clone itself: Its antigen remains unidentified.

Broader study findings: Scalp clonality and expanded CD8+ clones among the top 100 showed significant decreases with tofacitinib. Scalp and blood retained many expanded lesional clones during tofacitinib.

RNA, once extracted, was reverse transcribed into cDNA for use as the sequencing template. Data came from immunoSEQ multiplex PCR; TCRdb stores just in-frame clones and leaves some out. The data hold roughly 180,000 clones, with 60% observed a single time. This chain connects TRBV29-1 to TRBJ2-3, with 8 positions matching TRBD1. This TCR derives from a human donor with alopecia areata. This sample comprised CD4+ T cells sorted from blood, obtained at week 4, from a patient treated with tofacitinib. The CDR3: CSVVRGRPDTQYF. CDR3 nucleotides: TGCAGCGTTGTCAGGGGGCGACCAGATACGCAGTATTTT.